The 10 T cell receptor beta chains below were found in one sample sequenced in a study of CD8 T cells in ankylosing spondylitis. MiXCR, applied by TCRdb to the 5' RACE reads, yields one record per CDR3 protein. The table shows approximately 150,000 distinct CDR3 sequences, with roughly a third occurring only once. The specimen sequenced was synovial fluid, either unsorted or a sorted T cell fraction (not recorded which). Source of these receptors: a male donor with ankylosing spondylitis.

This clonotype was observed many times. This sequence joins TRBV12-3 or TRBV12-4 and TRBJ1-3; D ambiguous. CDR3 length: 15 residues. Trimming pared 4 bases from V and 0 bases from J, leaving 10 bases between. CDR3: CASSSGGFSGNTIYF. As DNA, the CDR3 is TGTGCCAGCAGTTCCGGAGGATTCTCTGGAAACACCATATATTTT.

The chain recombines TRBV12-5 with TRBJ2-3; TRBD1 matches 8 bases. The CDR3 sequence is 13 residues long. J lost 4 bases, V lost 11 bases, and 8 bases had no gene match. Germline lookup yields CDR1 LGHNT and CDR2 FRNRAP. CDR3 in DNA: TGTGCTTCATCAGGGGGCGCCGCAGATACGCAGTATTTT. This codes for CASSGGAADTQYF.

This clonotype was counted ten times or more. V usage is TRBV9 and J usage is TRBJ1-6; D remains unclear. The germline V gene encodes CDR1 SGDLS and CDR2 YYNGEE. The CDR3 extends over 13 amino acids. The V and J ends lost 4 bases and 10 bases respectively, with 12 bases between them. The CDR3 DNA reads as TGTGCCAGCAGCCCAGACCGGGAGTCACCCCTCCACTTT. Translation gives CASSPDRESPLHF.

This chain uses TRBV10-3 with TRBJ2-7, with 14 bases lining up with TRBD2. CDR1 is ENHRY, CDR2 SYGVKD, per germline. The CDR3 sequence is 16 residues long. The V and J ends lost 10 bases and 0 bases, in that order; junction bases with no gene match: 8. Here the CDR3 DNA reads TGTGCCACGTCCGGGACTAGCGGGGGCCTCTCCTACGAGCAGTACTTC. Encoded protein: CATSGTSGGLSYEQYF.

The CDR3: CASSLEQGRSQPQHF. The CDR3 DNA reads TGTGCCAGCAGCTTAGAACAGGGAAGGAGTCAGCCCCAGCATTTT. The chain recombines TRBV7-2 with TRBJ1-5; maybe TRBD1 (6 bases). V lost 1 base and J lost 6, with 13 bases in between. CDR1 is SGHTA, CDR2 FQGNSA, per germline. The CDR3 totals 15 residues.

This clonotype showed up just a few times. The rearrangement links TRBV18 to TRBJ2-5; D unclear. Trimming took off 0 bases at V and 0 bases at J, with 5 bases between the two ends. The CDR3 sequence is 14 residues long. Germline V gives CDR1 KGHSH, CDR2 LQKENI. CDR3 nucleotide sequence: TGTGCCAGCTCACCACCGTCGGACCAAGAGACCCAGTACTTC. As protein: CASSPPSDQETQYF.

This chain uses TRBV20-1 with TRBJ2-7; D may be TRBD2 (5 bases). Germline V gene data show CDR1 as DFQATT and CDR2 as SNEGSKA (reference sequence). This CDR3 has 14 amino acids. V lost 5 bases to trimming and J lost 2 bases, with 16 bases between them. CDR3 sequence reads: CSAGNRDSPYEQYF. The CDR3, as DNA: TGCAGTGCTGGGAACCGGGATTCGCCCTACGAGCAGTACTTC.

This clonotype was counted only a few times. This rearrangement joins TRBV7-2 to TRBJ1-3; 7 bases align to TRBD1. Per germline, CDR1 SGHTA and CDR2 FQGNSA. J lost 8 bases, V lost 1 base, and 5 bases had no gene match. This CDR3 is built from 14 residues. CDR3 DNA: TGTGCCAGCAGCTTAGAAGGGGGCAGGGACACCATATATTTT. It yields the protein CASSLEGGRDTIYF.

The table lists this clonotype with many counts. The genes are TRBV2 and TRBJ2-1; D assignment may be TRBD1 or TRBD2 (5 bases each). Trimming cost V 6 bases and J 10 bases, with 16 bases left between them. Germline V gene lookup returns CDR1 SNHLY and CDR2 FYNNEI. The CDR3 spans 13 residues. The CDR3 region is CASRTEPGREQFF. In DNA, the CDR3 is TGTGCCAGCAGGACCGAACCGGGACGAGAGCAGTTCTTC.

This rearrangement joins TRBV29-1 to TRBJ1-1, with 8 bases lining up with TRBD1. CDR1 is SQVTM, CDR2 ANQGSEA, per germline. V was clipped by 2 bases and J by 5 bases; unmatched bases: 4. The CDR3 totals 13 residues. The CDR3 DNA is TGCAGCGTTGAACGGGACAGGTGGACTGAAGCTTTCTTT. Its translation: CSVERDRWTEAFF.